The entry that follows covers one TCR beta chain sequence. Its antigen is not identified. The record originates from a study of graft-versus-host responses after intestinal transplantation. Findings and caveats of the study: The highest levels of circulating GvH clones went along with early declines in HvG clones after transplant.

Data came from immunoSEQ multiplex PCR; TCRdb stores just in-frame clones and leaves some out. The table records about 39,000 clones, roughly 95% of them present only once. V was shortened by 0 bases and J by 3 bases, with 10 bases between the two germline ends. Germline loops: CDR1 SGDLS, CDR2 YYNGEE. This CDR3 is built from 15 residues. This TCR was sampled from a human donor who was the organ donor for an intestinal transplant. The genes are TRBV9 and TRBJ2-1; D is uncertain. Source: unstimulated CD8+ T cells sorted from spleen or lymph node cells, taken before transplant. The CDR3 bases are TGTGCCAGCAGCGTAGCGGGTTCCGACTACAATGAGCAGTTCTTC. Its translation: CASSVAGSDYNEQFF.